This TCR beta chain was recovered during a study of sequential checkpoint blockade in melanoma. The V gene's germline CDR1 is SEHNR and CDR2 FQNEAQ (reference sequence). The CDR3 spans 18 residues. V lost 1 base to trimming and J lost 6 bases; unmatched junction nucleotides: 14. Only in-frame clones appear in the TCRdb table, and some are missing; sequencing was by immunoSEQ multiplex PCR. The profile shows under 40,000 clones, over 75% of them singletons. Noted treatment: randomized to nivolumab then ipilimumab (arm A) or the reverse (arm B). The sequence was obtained from a human donor with melanoma. The chain carries TRBV7-9 and TRBJ1-5; 8 bases fit TRBD1. Sequencing was performed on CD8+ T cells sorted from blood (inferred from file names), taken from a patient given nivolumab and ipilimumab in sequence. CDR3 nucleotides: TGTGCCAGCAGCTTAGGGGGGTTAGGCAGGGGGCCAGGTCAGCCCCAGCATTTT. Its translation is CASSLGGLGRGPGQPQHF.